The 32 T cell receptor beta chains given below trace back to one sample, sequenced in a study of T cells in narcolepsy. Here immunoSEQ multiplex PCR was the method, and the copy in TCRdb shows in-frame clones only, minus some. The sample yields tens of thousands of clones, around 87% seen once. Sequencing was performed on CD45RA- memory CD4+ T cells from PBMCs. These receptors were collected from a human donor with narcolepsy.

The V and J genes are TRBV15 and TRBJ2-1, with TRBD1 as a possible D gene (8 bases). CDR1 is LNHNV and CDR2 is YYDKDF in the germline V gene (reference sequence). The CDR3 totals 15 residues. V shed 6 bases and J shed 9 bases, with 21 bases lying between them. CDR3 in DNA: TGTGCCACCAGTACTGACAGGGGAGGGAGGGGTGAGCAGTTCTTC. Translated: CATSTDRGGRGEQFF. Variable domain in full (rest from reference TRBV15 and TRBJ2-1): DAMVIQNPRYQVTQFGKPVTLSCSQTLNHNVMYWYQQKSSQAPKLLFHYYDKDFNNEADTPDNFQSRRPNTSFCFLDIRSPGLGDTAMYLCATSTDRGGRGEQFFGPGTRLTVL.

The chain employs TRBV5-1 and TRBJ2-3; D perhaps matches TRBD1 (5 bases). CDR1 and CDR2 from the germline V gene are SGHRS and YFSETQ. The CDR3 has 15 residues. V lost 5 bases to trimming and J lost 1 base, with 14 bases between them. As DNA, the CDR3 is TGCGCCAGCAGAGGTTCAGGGTGGGGCACAGATACGCAGTATTTT. Its protein is CASRGSGWGTDTQYF. The variable domain in full, with the rest retrieved from reference TRBV5-1 and TRBJ2-3, is KAGVTQTPRYLIKTRGQQVTLSCSPISGHRSVSWYQQTPGQGLQFLFEYFSETQRNKGNFPGRFSGRQFSNSRSEMNVSTLELGDSALYLCASRGSGWGTDTQYFGPGTRLTVL.

The chain links TRBV4-3 to TRBJ2-7; no clear D gene. The CDR3 sequence is 15 residues long. Germline V CDR1 and CDR2: LGHNA, YSLEER. Between the trimmed V and J ends, which lost 1 base and 1 base, there was a span of 11 bases. DNA of the CDR3: TGCGCCAGCAGCCAAGCGGCCCTAGGTTCCTACGAGCAGTACTTC. This encodes CASSQAALGSYEQYF.

This sequence joins TRBV5-6 and TRBJ1-2, with D possibly matching TRBD1 (5 bases). Trimming shortened V by 1 base and J by 6 bases, and 7 bases separated the two germline ends. There are 12 residues in the CDR3. Germline assignment: CDR1 SGHDT and CDR2 YYEEEE. This CDR3 is CASSLTTDGYTF. The CDR3 region has the DNA TGTGCCAGCAGCTTGACGACAGATGGCTACACCTTC.

This chain uses TRBV19 with TRBJ2-1, with TRBD2 identical over 8 bases. The germline CDR1 and CDR2 sequences are LNHDA and SQIVND (reference sequence). J was trimmed by 0 bases and V by 7 bases; bases with no gene match: 8. This CDR3 has 16 residues. The CDR3 sequence: CASTTTSEGSYNEQFF. In DNA, the CDR3 is TGTGCCAGTACAACGACTAGCGAGGGCTCCTACAATGAGCAGTTCTTC.

V usage is TRBV7-2 and J usage is TRBJ2-7, with 7 bases lining up with TRBD1. The J segment lost 0 bases and the V segment lost 4 bases, leaving 3 bases of the junction unmatched. The CDR3 is 14 amino acids. CDR1 SGHTA and CDR2 FQGNSA come from the germline V gene. The CDR3 DNA reads as TGTGCCAGCAGCTGGGACAGTCTCTCCTACGAGCAGTACTTC. Encoded protein: CASSWDSLSYEQYF. The full variable domain, with the rest looked up from reference TRBV7-2 and TRBJ2-7, is GAGVSQSPSNKVTEKGKDVELRCDPISGHTALYWYRQSLGQGLEFLIYFQGNSAPDKSGLPSDRFSAERTGGSVSTLTIQRTQQEDSAVYLCASSWDSLSYEQYFGPGTRLTVT.

The CDR3 region is CAIGTDQTSNQPQHF. DNA for the CDR3: TGTGCCATCGGAACGGACCAGACGAGCAATCAGCCCCAGCATTTT. The chain links TRBV10-3 to TRBJ1-5, with D unclear. With 8 bases removed from V and 1 base from J, the gap between germline ends came to 15 bases. CDR1 and CDR2 (germline): ENHRY, SYGVKD. The CDR3 runs to 15 residues.

The V call is TRBV27, the J call TRBJ1-3, with D possibly TRBD1 on 5 matching bases. CDR1 and CDR2 (germline): MNHEY, SMNVEV (reference sequence). The V end was cut by 5 bases, the J end by 4 bases, with 15 bases between. CDR3 length: 15 residues. The CDR3 bases are TGTGCCAGCAGTAGAGGGGCGGGTTACGGAAACACCATATATTTT. This codes for CASSRGAGYGNTIYF.

The chain combines TRBV27 with TRBJ1-1; TRBD1 might be the D (6 bases). The germline V gene has CDR1 MNHEY and CDR2 SMNVEV (reference sequence). V was shortened by 0 bases and J by 4 bases, with 9 bases between the two germline ends. The CDR3 extends over 14 amino acids. CDR3 amino acids: CASSLSGRGTEAFF. The CDR3 bases are TGTGCCAGCAGTTTATCTGGCAGGGGCACTGAAGCTTTCTTT.

The chain recombines TRBV11-3 with TRBJ2-3; 13 positions agree with TRBD2. CDR3 length equals 16 residues. Germline trimming cut 5 bases from V and 4 bases from J; bases unmatched to any gene: 6. Per germline, CDR1 SGHNT and CDR2 YENEEA. CDR3 sequence: CASSPGLAGAADTQYF. The CDR3 DNA follows: TGTGCCAGCAGCCCCGGACTAGCGGGAGCGGCAGATACGCAGTATTTT.

There are a few counts of this clone. The rearrangement uses TRBV28 and TRBJ2-7; D remains unclear. V was cut by 5 bases and J by 0 bases, with 17 bases left in between. The germline V gene has CDR1 MDHEN and CDR2 SYDVKM. This CDR3 region has 16 residues. The CDR3 nucleotides are TGTGCCAGCAGTCCCCCCGGGCCCCCGAACTCCTACGAGCAGTACTTC. Amino acids: CASSPPGPPNSYEQYF.

This clone has more than one count but fewer than ten. The V call is TRBV6-5, the J call TRBJ1-2; 8 nucleotides agree with TRBD1. Trimming at V came to 2 bases and at J to 8 bases, leaving 4 bases not matched to a gene. Germline CDR1 reads MNHEY; CDR2 reads SVGAGI. The CDR3 runs to 13 residues. In nucleotides, the CDR3 is TGTGCCAGCAGTTACACCAGACAGGGGGGCTACACCTTC. Protein product: CASSYTRQGGYTF.

The chain is built from TRBV28 and TRBJ1-2; D gene ambiguous. Trimming removed 3 bases from V and 4 bases from J, with 9 bases in between. The germline V gene has CDR1 MDHEN and CDR2 SYDVKM. This CDR3 contains 13 residues. The CDR3 is CASSLAATYGYTF. The CDR3 nucleotides are TGTGCCAGCAGTTTGGCAGCGACCTATGGCTACACCTTC.

This chain links TRBV25-1 with TRBJ1-5; maybe TRBD1 (5 bases). Trimming shortened V by 4 bases and J by 4 bases, and 5 bases separated the two germline ends. Looked up from germline, CDR1 is MGHDK and CDR2 is SYGVNS. This CDR3 has 12 residues. CDR3 bases: TGTGCCAGCAGTGGGGGGAATCAGCCCCAGCATTTT. This encodes CASSGGNQPQHF.

V usage is TRBV7-3 and J usage is TRBJ2-5; 7 bases are shared with TRBD1. The J call is in doubt because the DNA end fits TRBJ2-7 better. This CDR3 is built from 17 residues. Germline assignment: CDR1 SGHTA and CDR2 FQGTGA. The CDR3 sequence: CASSLPTGKRGTYEQYF. CDR3 DNA sequence: TGTGCCAGCAGCTTACCGACAGGGAAGAGGGGCACCTACGAGCAGTACTTC.

The chain carries TRBV19 and TRBJ1-3; 10 bases are a match to TRBD1. V lost 5 bases, J lost 2 bases, and 9 bases stayed unmatched. The CDR3 runs 17 residues. Germline CDR1 reads LNHDA; CDR2 reads SQIVND (reference sequence). Written as DNA, the CDR3 is TGTGCCAGTAGTTCCGCGCAGACAGGGGGCACTGGAAACACCATATATTTT. Translated, it gives CASSSAQTGGTGNTIYF.

The chain uses TRBV15 and TRBJ1-2; D perhaps matches TRBD1 (5 bases). There are 16 residues in the CDR3. In germline, CDR1 is LNHNV, CDR2 YYDKDF (reference sequence). Trimming left V 1 base short and J 1 base short, with 13 bases between. The CDR3 loop is CATSRGGHRDNYGYTF. Written as DNA, the CDR3 is TGTGCCACCAGCAGAGGAGGACACCGAGATAACTATGGCTACACCTTC.

The chain couples TRBV7-8 to TRBJ1-1; D perhaps matches TRBD1 (5 bases). Germline loops: CDR1 SGHVS, CDR2 FQNEAQ. V lost 5 bases and J lost 5, with 12 bases in between. The CDR3 is 13 residues long. DNA for the CDR3: TGTGCCAGCAGCCCCGGGGGATCGACTGAAGCTTTCTTT. Translated, it gives CASSPGGSTEAFF.

The genes are TRBV6-1 and TRBJ1-1; D gene unclear. Germline V CDR1 and CDR2: MNHNS, SASEGT. V was trimmed by 7 bases and J by 0 bases, leaving 9 bases between them. The CDR3 covers 13 residues. CDR3 DNA: TGTGCCAGCACAGCACACCTGAACACTGAAGCTTTCTTT. It yields the protein CASTAHLNTEAFF.

This chain connects TRBV14 to TRBJ2-7, with 10 bases that match TRBD2. After removal of 2 bases from V and 3 bases from J, the junction contained 4 bases not matched to a gene. The CDR3 has 15 amino acids. Per the germline V gene, CDR1 is SGHDN and CDR2 is FVKESK. CDR3 bases: TGTGCCAGCAGCCAAAGACTAGCGGGTCGCTACGAGCAGTACTTC. Translating gives CASSQRLAGRYEQYF. Based on the CDR3 plus reference TRBV14 and TRBJ2-7, the full variable domain is EAGVTQFPSHSVIEKGQTVTLRCDPISGHDNLYWYRRVMGKEIKFLLHFVKESKQDESGMPNNRFLAERTGGTYSTLKVQPAELEDSGVYFCASSQRLAGRYEQYFGPGTRLTVT.

This clone was observed a few times. The chain carries TRBV30 and TRBJ1-2; 7 bases map to TRBD1. This CDR3 comprises 13 residues. CDR1 and CDR2 (germline): GTSNPN, SVGIG (reference sequence). V shed 4 bases and J 5 bases; nucleotides not matched to a gene: 7. The CDR3 sequence is CAWTRDREYGYTF. The CDR3 region has the DNA TGTGCCTGGACGAGAGACAGGGAATATGGCTACACCTTC.

The chain joins TRBV5-6 to TRBJ2-1; D call uncertain. The V end lost 5 bases, the J end lost 7 bases, and 22 bases lay between the germline ends. This CDR3 region has 16 residues. CDR1 is SGHDT, CDR2 YYEEEE, per germline. This chain's CDR3 is CASRPSQRTSLNEQFF. CDR3 nucleotides: TGTGCCAGCAGACCCAGCCAGCGAACCTCTCTAAATGAGCAGTTCTTC.

The rearrangement joins TRBV5-1 to TRBJ1-4, with 9 bases lining up with TRBD1. Trimming removed 4 bases from V and 1 base from J; junction bases left unmatched: 11. CDR3 length: 18 amino acids. Germline CDR1 and CDR2: SGHRS and YFSETQ. The CDR3, as DNA: TGCGCCAGCAGCCCTACTCTCGTGACAGGGGGAACTAATGAAAAACTGTTTTTT. Translation gives CASSPTLVTGGTNEKLFF. The full variable domain, in which reference TRBV5-1 and TRBJ1-4 provide the parts outside the CDR3, is KAGVTQTPRYLIKTRGQQVTLSCSPISGHRSVSWYQQTPGQGLQFLFEYFSETQRNKGNFPGRFSGRQFSNSRSEMNVSTLELGDSALYLCASSPTLVTGGTNEKLFFGSGTQLSVL.

The gene calls are TRBV2 and TRBJ1-1, with TRBD1 identical over 7 bases. Germline loops: CDR1 SNHLY, CDR2 FYNNEI. Unmatched junction bases numbered 11, after V lost 4 bases and J lost 6 bases. There are 15 residues in the CDR3. The CDR3 reads CASSGVLGTVAEAFF. CDR3 sequence (DNA): TGTGCCAGCAGTGGGGTCCTCGGGACAGTGGCTGAAGCTTTCTTT.

This chain connects TRBV5-4 to TRBJ2-5; D perhaps matches TRBD2 (7 bases). Deletions cut 4 bases from V and 2 bases from J, with 21 bases between. CDR1 and CDR2 (germline): SGHNT, YYREEE (reference sequence). The CDR3 consists of 17 residues. The CDR3 protein is CASSNLGEGGLQETQYF. The DNA of the CDR3 is TGTGCCAGCAGCAACTTAGGGGAGGGGGGATTGCAAGAGACCCAGTACTTC.

V and J are TRBV18 and TRBJ1-1; D is undetermined. Trimming shortened V by 3 bases and J by 0 bases, and 8 bases separated the two germline ends. The CDR3 length is 14 residues. CDR1 and CDR2 from the germline V gene are KGHSH and LQKENI. The chain's CDR3 is CASSPAAMNTEAFF. The CDR3 DNA is TGTGCCAGCTCACCCGCAGCTATGAACACTGAAGCTTTCTTT.

DNA for the CDR3: TGTGCCAGCAGCCAAAAGACTAGCGGGGGCACCGGGGAGCTGTTTTTT. Its protein product is CASSQKTSGGTGELFF. The chain carries TRBV4-2 and TRBJ2-2, with 12 bases lining up with TRBD2. The junction had 2 bases not matched to a gene; V was cut back by 2 bases and J by 4 bases. Germline lookup yields CDR1 LGHNA and CDR2 YNFKEQ. The CDR3 is 16 amino acids.

The chain joins TRBV29-1 to TRBJ1-1, with no clear D. CDR1 and CDR2 from the germline V gene are SQVTM and ANQGSEA. Deletions cut 6 bases from V and 0 bases from J, with 11 bases between. This CDR3 spans 13 amino acids. CDR3 amino acids: CSVAGRMNTEAFF. DNA of the CDR3: TGCAGCGTGGCTGGACGGATGAACACTGAAGCTTTCTTT. Complete variable domain (other parts from reference TRBV29-1 and TRBJ1-1): SAVISQKPSRDICQRGTSLTIQCQVDSQVTMMFWYRQQPGQSLTLIATANQGSEATYESGFVIDKFPISRPNLTFSTLTVSNMSPEDSSIYLCSVAGRMNTEAFFGQGTRLTVV.

The rearrangement uses TRBV6-6 and TRBJ1-3, with a tentative D call TRBD1 (5 bases). V lost 2 bases, J lost 4 bases, and 12 bases lay in between. The CDR3 sequence is 15 residues long. Germline-derived CDR1 and CDR2 are MNHNY and SVGAGI (reference sequence). CDR3 sequence (DNA): TGTGCCAGCAGTTACCTAGGGGTGTCAGGAAACACCATATATTTT. Translating gives CASSYLGVSGNTIYF.

The count of this clone is one. The chain joins TRBV4-3 to TRBJ1-1; D unresolved. The CDR3 runs 14 residues. The germline V and J ends were trimmed by 4 bases and 1 base, with 10 bases remaining between them. The germline gives CDR1 LGHNA, CDR2 YSLEER. CDR3: CASSRTAANTEAFF. The CDR3 DNA reads as TGCGCCAGCAGCCGAACAGCAGCGAACACTGAAGCTTTCTTT.

The V call is TRBV14, the J call TRBJ2-5, with 7 bases that match TRBD1. This CDR3 is 14 amino acids long. Looked up from germline, CDR1 is SGHDN and CDR2 is FVKESK. V lost 3 bases to trimming and J lost 5 bases; unmatched junction nucleotides: 6. The CDR3 sequence is CASSHNRGSETQYF. The DNA for the CDR3 is TGTGCCAGCAGCCATAACAGGGGCTCGGAGACCCAGTACTTC.

The V gene is TRBV5-6, the J gene TRBJ2-5; 7 nucleotides match TRBD2. Germline CDR1 is SGHDT and CDR2 is YYEEEE. The CDR3 length is 14 residues. V shed 0 bases and J 6 bases; nucleotides not matched to a gene: 5. CDR3 amino acids: CASSLATGRKTQYF. CDR3 nucleotide sequence: TGTGCCAGCAGCTTGGCGACCGGGAGGAAGACCCAGTACTTC.